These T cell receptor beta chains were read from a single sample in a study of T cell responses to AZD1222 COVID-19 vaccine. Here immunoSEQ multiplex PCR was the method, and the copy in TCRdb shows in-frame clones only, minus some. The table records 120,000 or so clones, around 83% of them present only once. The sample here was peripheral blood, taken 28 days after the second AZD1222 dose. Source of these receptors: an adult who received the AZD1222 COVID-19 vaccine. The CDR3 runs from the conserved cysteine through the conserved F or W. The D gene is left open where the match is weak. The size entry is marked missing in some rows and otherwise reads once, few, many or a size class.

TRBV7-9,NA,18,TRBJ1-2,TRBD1,TGTGCCAGCAGCTTCCGTAGACAGGGTTTCCCAATTTACTATGGCTACACCTTC,CASSFRRQGFPIYYGYTF
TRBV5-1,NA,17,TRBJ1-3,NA,TGCGCCAGCAGCGCCGATCTAGCAGGGACCTCTGGAAACACCATATATTTT,CASSADLAGTSGNTIYF
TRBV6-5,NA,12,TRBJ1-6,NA,TGTGCCAGCAAAGAAGTAGGGTCACCCCTCCACTTT,CASKEVGSPLHF
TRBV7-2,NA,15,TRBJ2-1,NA,TGTGCCAGCAGCAACACCCCAGTAGGGTACAATGAGCAGTTCTTC,CASSNTPVGYNEQFF
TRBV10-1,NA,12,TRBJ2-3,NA,TGCGCCAGCAGTGATAGCGGATATACGCAGTATTTT,CASSDSGYTQYF
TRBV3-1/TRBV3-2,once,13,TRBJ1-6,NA,TGTGCCAGCAGCCCAAACTATAATTCACCCCTCCACTTT,CASSPNYNSPLHF
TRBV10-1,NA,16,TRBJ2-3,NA,TGCGCCAGCCCCACCAAACGGGACTTTAGAACAGATACGCAGTATTTT,CASPTKRDFRTDTQYF
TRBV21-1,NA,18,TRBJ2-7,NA,TGTGCCAGCAGCCTAGACGAGGTGGCAAGTGCCCCATCCCACGAGCAGTACTTC,CASSLDEVASAPSHEQYF
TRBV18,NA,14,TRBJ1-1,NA,TGTGCCAGCTCACCACAGGTATCGAACACTGAAGCTTTCTTT,CASSPQVSNTEAFF
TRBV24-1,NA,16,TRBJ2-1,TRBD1,TGTGCCACCAGTGGCCTACAGGGGATTAACTACAATGAGCAGTTCTTC,CATSGLQGINYNEQFF
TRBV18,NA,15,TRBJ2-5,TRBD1,TGTGCCAGCTCGCGCGGGACAGGGGGCGCGAAGACCCAGTACTTC,CASSRGTGGAKTQYF
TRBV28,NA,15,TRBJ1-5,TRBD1,TGTGCCAGCAGTTTGGCCCCAGGGGGCGGCCAGCCCCAGCATTTT,CASSLAPGGGQPQHF
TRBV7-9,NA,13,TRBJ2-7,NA,TGTGCCAGCAGCTCACAGGGTACCTACGAGCAGTACTTC,CASSSQGTYEQYF
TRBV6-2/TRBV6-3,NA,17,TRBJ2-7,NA,TGTGCCAGCAGTTACTCCCGCGTCTCCAGGGACGCCTACGAGCAGTACTTC,CASSYSRVSRDAYEQYF
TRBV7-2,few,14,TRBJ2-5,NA,TGTGCCAGCAGCTTGGGGCTCCAACAAGAGACCCAGTACTTC,CASSLGLQQETQYF
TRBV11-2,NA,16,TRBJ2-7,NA,TGTGCCAGCAGCTTAGAATCAGGACAGAGCTCCTACGAGCAGTACTTC,CASSLESGQSSYEQYF
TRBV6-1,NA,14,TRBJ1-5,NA,TGTGCCAGCAGTGAAGGGGCAGGGGCTCAGCCCCAGCATTTT,CASSEGAGAQPQHF
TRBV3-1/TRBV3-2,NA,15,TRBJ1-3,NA,TGTGCCAGCAGCCAACAGATTTATTCCGGAAACACCATATATTTT,CASSQQIYSGNTIYF
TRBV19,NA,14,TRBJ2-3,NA,TGTGCCAGTAGTCTTCAGGGTTCAACAGATACGCAGTATTTT,CASSLQGSTDTQYF
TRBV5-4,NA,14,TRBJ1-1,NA,TGTGCCAGCAGCTGGACGACACTGAACACTGAAGCTTTCTTT,CASSWTTLNTEAFF
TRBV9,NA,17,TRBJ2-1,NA,TGTGCCAGCAGCGTAGCTCCCGTTGGTGGGACCTACAATGAGCAGTTCTTC,CASSVAPVGGTYNEQFF
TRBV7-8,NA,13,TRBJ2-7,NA,TGTGCCAGCAGCTCCCTGGACACCTACGAGCAGTACTTC,CASSSLDTYEQYF